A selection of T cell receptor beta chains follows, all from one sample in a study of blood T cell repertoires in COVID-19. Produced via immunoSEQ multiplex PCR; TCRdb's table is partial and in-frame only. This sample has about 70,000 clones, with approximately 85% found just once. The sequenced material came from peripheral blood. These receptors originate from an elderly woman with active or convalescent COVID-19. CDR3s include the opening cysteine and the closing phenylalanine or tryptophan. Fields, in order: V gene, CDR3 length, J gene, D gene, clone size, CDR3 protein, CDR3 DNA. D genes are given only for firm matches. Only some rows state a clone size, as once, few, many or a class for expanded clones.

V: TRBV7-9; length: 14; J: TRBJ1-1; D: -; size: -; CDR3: CASSYNSGDTEAFF; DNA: TGTGCCAGCAGCTATAACTCAGGTGACACTGAAGCTTTCTTT
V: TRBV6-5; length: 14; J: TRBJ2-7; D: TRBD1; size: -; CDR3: CASSTGTGLYEQYF; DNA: TGTGCCAGCTCGACCGGGACAGGGCTGTACGAGCAGTACTTC
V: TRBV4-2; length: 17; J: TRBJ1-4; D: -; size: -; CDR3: CASSQVGQGGSNEKLFF; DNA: TGTGCCAGCAGCCAAGTAGGCCAGGGTGGGTCTAATGAAAAACTGTTTTTT
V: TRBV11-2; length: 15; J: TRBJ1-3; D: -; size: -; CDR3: CASSPSGYSGNTIYF; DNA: TGTGCCAGCAGCCCCTCAGGATACTCTGGAAACACCATATATTTT
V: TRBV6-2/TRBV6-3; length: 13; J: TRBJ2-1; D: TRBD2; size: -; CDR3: CASSGGARNEQFF; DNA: TGTGCCAGTAGCGGGGGGGCCCGCAATGAGCAGTTCTTC
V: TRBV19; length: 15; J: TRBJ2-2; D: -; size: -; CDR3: CASSTPRQNTGELFF; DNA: TGTGCCAGTAGTACCCCTCGACAGAACACCGGGGAGCTGTTTTTT
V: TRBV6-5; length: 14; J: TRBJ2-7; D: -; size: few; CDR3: CASGRSTAPMEQYF; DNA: TGTGCCAGCGGGCGATCCACGGCACCTATGGAGCAGTACTTC
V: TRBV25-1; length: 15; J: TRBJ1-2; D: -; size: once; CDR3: CASSRVFAANYGYTF; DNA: TGTGCCAGCAGTCGTGTCTTCGCGGCAAACTATGGCTACACCTTC
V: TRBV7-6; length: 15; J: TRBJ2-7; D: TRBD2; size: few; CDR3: CASSPWGGGTDEQYF; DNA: TGTGCCAGCAGCCCCTGGGGCGGGGGGACCGACGAGCAGTACTTC
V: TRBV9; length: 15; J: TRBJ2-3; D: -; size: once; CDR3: CASSVVSTHTDTQYF; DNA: TGTGCCAGCAGCGTAGTGTCTACCCACACAGATACGCAGTATTTT
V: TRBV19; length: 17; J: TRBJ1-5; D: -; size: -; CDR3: CASSIEAGLLGNQPQHF; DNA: TGTGCCAGTAGTATAGAAGCAGGGCTTCTGGGCAATCAGCCCCAGCATTTT
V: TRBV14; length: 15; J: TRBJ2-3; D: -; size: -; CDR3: CASSQGGVAADTQYF; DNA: TGTGCCAGCAGCCAAGGGGGGGTAGCAGCGGATACGCAGTATTTT
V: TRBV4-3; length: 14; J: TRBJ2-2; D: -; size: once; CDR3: CASSHRDVSGELFF; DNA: TGCGCCAGCAGCCACAGGGATGTGTCCGGGGAGCTGTTTTTT
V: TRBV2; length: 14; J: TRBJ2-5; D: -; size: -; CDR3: CASSDRTPQETQYF; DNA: TGTGCCAGCAGTGATCGGACACCCCAAGAGACCCAGTACTTC
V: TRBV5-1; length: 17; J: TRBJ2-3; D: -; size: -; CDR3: CASSLYPRGATTDTQYF; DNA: TGCGCCAGCAGCTTATACCCCCGGGGGGCAACGACAGATACGCAGTATTTT
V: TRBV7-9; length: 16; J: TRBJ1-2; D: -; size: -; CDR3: CASSLGQATVNYGYTF; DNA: TGTGCCAGCAGCTTAGGACAGGCGACCGTTAACTATGGCTACACCTTC
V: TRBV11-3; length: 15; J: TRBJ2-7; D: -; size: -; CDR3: CASSLEAGFAGEQYF; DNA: TGTGCCAGCAGCTTAGAGGCAGGATTCGCGGGGGAGCAGTACTTC
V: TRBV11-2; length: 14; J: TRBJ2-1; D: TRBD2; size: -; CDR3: CASSLLTSGNEQFF; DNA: TGTGCCAGCAGCTTATTGACTAGCGGGAATGAGCAGTTCTTC
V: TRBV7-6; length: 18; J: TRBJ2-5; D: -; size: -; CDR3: CASSFSPGGGYYQETQYF; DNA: TGTGCCAGCAGCTTTAGTCCCGGCGGGGGCTATTACCAAGAGACCCAGTACTTC
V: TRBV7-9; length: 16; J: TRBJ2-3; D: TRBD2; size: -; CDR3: CASSSYRTSGTDTQYF; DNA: TGTGCCAGCAGCTCCTACCGGACTAGCGGCACAGATACGCAGTATTTT
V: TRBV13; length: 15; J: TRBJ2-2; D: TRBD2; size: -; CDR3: CASSPTSGSPGELFF; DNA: TGTGCCAGCAGCCCGACTAGCGGTTCACCGGGGGAGCTGTTTTTT
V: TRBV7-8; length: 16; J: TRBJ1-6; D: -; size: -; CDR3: CASSPGGVAANSPLHF; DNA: TGTGCCAGCAGCCCGGGGGGGGTGGCCGCGAATTCACCCCTCCACTTT
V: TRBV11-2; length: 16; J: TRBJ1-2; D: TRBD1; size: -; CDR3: CASSPAAPGQNYGYTF; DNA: TGTGCCAGCAGCCCCGCGGCACCGGGACAGAACTATGGCTACACCTTC
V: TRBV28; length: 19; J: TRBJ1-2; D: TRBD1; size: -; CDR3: CASRGRFWDRDLSNYGYTF; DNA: TGTGCCAGCAGAGGAAGGTTTTGGGACAGGGATTTATCGAACTATGGCTACACCTTC
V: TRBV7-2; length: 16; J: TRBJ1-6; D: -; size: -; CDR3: CASSFGAGQSYSPLHF; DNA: TGTGCCAGCAGTTTCGGAGCGGGACAATCTTATTCACCCCTCCACTTT
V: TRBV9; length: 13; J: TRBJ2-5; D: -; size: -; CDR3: CASSLTPKETQYF; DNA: TGTGCCAGCAGCCTCACCCCTAAAGAGACCCAGTACTTC
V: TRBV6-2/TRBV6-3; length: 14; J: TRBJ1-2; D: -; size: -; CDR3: CASSYVTPRDGYTF; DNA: TGTGCCAGCAGTTACGTCACACCCCGGGATGGCTACACCTTC
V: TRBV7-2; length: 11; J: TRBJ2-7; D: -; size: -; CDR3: CASSFLGVPYF; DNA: TGTGCCAGCAGCTTTCTTGGAGTCCCGTACTTC
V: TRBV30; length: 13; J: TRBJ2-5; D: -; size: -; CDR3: CAWNLWAQETQYF; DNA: TGTGCCTGGAATCTTTGGGCCCAGGAGACCCAGTACTTC
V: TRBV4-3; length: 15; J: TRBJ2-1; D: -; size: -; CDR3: CASSPGRLYFSEQFF; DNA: TGCGCCAGCAGCCCGGGTAGGCTATATTTTAGTGAGCAGTTCTTC
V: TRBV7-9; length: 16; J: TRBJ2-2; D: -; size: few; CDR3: CASSLLIDRASGELFF; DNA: TGTGCCAGCAGCTTGCTCATTGACAGAGCGTCCGGGGAGCTGTTTTTT
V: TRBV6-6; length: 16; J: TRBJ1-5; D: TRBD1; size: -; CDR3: CASSYPPGGHRQPQHF; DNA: TGTGCCAGCAGTTACCCCCCAGGGGGCCACCGCCAGCCCCAGCATTTT
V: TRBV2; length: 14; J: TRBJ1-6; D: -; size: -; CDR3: CASTVVGANSPLHF; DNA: TGTGCCAGCACTGTCGTAGGGGCCAATTCACCCCTCCACTTT
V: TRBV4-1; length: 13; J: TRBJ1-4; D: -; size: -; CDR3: CASSPWGLEKLFF; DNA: TGCGCCAGCAGCCCGTGGGGGCTGGAAAAACTGTTTTTT
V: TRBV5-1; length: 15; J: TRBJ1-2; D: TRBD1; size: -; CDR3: CASSPSGQGAFGYTF; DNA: TGCGCCAGCAGCCCCTCGGGACAGGGGGCTTTTGGCTACACCTTC
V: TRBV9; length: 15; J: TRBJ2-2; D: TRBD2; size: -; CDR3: CASSGTSGGTGELFF; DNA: TGTGCCAGCAGCGGAACTAGCGGAGGTACCGGGGAGCTGTTTTTT
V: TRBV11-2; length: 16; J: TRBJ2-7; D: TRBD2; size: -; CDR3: CASSLERSSGDYEQYF; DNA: TGTGCCAGCAGCTTAGAGAGGTCTAGCGGGGACTACGAGCAGTACTTC
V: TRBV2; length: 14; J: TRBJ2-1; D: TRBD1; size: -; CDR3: CASQTLTGVNEQFF; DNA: TGTGCCAGCCAGACCCTGACAGGGGTGAATGAGCAGTTCTTC
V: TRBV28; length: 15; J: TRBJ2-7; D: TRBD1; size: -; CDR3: CASSLWSQGEYEQYF; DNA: TGTGCCAGCAGTTTATGGTCGCAGGGGGAATACGAGCAGTACTTC
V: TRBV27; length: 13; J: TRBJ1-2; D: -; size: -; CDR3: CASSLDSHYGYTF; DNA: TGTGCCAGCAGTTTGGACAGCCACTATGGCTACACCTTC